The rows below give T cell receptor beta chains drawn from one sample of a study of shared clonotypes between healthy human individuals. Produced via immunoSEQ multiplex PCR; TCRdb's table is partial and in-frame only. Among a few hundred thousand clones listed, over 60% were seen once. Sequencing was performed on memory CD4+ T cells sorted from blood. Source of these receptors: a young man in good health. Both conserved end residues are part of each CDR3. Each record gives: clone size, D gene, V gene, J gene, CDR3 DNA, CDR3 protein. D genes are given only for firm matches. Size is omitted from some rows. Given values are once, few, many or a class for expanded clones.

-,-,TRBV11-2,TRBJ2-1,TGTGCCAGCAGCATATTACCCAATGAGCAGTTCTTC,CASSILPNEQFF
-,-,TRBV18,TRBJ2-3,TGTGCCAGCTCCTTATTTGGGGATACGCAGTATTTT,CASSLFGDTQYF
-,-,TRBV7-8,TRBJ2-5,TGTGCCAGCAGCTTAGCCGGGGAGACCCAGTACTTC,CASSLAGETQYF
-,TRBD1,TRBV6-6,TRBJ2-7,TGTGCCAGCAGCTCTTTAAGGACAGGCACCTACGAGCAGTACTTC,CASSSLRTGTYEQYF
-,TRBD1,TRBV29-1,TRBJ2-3,TGCAGCGTTGAGGGGACAGGGGGCGCCTGGTCAGATACGCAGTATTTT,CSVEGTGGAWSDTQYF
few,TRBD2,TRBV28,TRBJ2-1,TGTGCCAGCAGGACTAGCGGGAGGGGGGGGTCCTACAATGAGCAGTTCTTC,CASRTSGRGGSYNEQFF
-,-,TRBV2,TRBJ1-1,TGTGCCAGCATCTGGGAGAGGACTGAAGCTTTCTTT,CASIWERTEAFF
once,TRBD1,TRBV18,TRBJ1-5,TGTGCCAGCTCACCCAGCGACAGGGGCCTCAATCAGCCCCAGCATTTT,CASSPSDRGLNQPQHF
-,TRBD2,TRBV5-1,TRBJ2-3,TGCGCCAGCAGCTTGGCCGGGATAGCGGGAGGGGCAGATACGCAGTATTTT,CASSLAGIAGGADTQYF
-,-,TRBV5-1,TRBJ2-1,TGCGCCAGCAGCTTGAGGTCGGCAAGGGCGCAGTTCTTC,CASSLRSARAQFF
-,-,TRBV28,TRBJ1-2,TGTGCCAGCAGTGCAATGGGGACGGAAAGGATCTATGGCTACACCTTC,CASSAMGTERIYGYTF
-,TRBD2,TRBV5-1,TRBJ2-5,TGCGCCAGCAGCCCGCCGACTAGCGGGAGTGGAGAGACCCAGTACTTC,CASSPPTSGSGETQYF
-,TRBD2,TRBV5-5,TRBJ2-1,TGTGCCAGCAGGGGGACTAGCGGACATTACAATGAGCAGTTCTTC,CASRGTSGHYNEQFF
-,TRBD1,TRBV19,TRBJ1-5,TGTGCCAGTAGTGGAATAGACAGGGGTATCAATCAGCCCCAGCATTTT,CASSGIDRGINQPQHF
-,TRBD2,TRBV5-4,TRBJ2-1,TGTGCCAGCAGCCTAGGACTAGCGGCCGGGGGTAATGAGCAGTTCTTC,CASSLGLAAGGNEQFF
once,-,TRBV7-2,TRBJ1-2,TGTGCCAGCAGCTTAGATCTCAAGAACTATGGCTACACCTTC,CASSLDLKNYGYTF
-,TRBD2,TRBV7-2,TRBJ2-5,TGTGCCAGCACCTCCCGAGCGGGAGTAGAGACCCAGTACTTC,CASTSRAGVETQYF
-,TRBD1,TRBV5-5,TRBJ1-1,TGTGCCAGCAGCCCCCGGGACAGGGTGTCGTACGCTGAAGCTTTCTTT,CASSPRDRVSYAEAFF
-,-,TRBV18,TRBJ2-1,TGTGCCAGCTCACCCCCTCAATACAATGAGCAGTTCTTC,CASSPPQYNEQFF
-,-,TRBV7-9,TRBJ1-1,TGTGCCAGCAGCTCTACAGCCCACAACACTGAAGCTTTCTTT,CASSSTAHNTEAFF
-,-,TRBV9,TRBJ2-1,TGTGCCAGCAGCGTATCAGGGTACGAGCAGTTCTTC,CASSVSGYEQFF
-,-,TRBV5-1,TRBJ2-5,TGCGCCAGCAGTGGAGACGGAAAAGAGACCCAGTACTTC,CASSGDGKETQYF
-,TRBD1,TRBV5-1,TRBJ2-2,TGCGCCAGCAGCTTGGGTCCTACAGGGGCCGGCACCGGGGAGCTGTTTTTT,CASSLGPTGAGTGELFF
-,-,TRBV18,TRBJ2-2,TGTGCCAGCTCGCCGGACTCTAGGACCGGGGAGCTGTTTTTT,CASSPDSRTGELFF
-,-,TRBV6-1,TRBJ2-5,TGTGCCAGCAGCCCTGAACCCCGAGGCGCCCAGTACTTC,CASSPEPRGAQYF
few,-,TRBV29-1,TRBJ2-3,TGCAGCGCCACCCGTAGAGCGGCTACAGATACGCAGTATTTT,CSATRRAATDTQYF
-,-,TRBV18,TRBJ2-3,TGTGCCAGCTCACCCAAGCAGATCACAGATACGCAGTATTTT,CASSPKQITDTQYF
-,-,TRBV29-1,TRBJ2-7,TGCAGCGTTGATCAGGGTGATCGCGAGCAGTACTTC,CSVDQGDREQYF
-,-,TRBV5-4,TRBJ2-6,TGTGCCAGCAGCTTGACGGGAGCTGGGGCCAACGTCCTGACTTTC,CASSLTGAGANVLTF
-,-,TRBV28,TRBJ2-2,TGTGCCAGCACTCGGGGGAACACCGGGGAGCTGTTTTTT,CASTRGNTGELFF
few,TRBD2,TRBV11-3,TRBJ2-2,TGTGCCAGCAGCTTAGCGGGAGGGAACACCGGGGAGCTGTTTTTT,CASSLAGGNTGELFF
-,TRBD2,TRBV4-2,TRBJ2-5,TGTGCCAGCAGCCAAGACGCGGGAGTGGAGGAGACCCAGTACTTC,CASSQDAGVEETQYF
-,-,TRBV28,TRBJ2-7,TGTGCCAGCAGGATCAATGACAACTACGAGCAGTACTTC,CASRINDNYEQYF
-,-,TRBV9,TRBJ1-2,TGTGCCAGCAGCTCAGATGGGGCAGACTATGGCTACACCTTC,CASSSDGADYGYTF
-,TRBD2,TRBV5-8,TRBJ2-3,TGTGCCAGCAGCTTGGTAGCGGGAGGGATCACTAGCACAGATACGCAGTATTTT,CASSLVAGGITSTDTQYF
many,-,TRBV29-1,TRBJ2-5,TGCAGCGTCCTCGGTGAATCTTTAGAGACCCAGTACTTC,CSVLGESLETQYF